This T cell receptor beta chain was sequenced during a study of cytomegalovirus exposure and HLA in healthy donors. 60 Vbeta and 13 Jbeta primers were used in PCR. Here immunoSEQ multiplex PCR was the method, and the copy in TCRdb shows in-frame clones only, minus some. The table lists some 110,000 clones. General study results and limits: The classifier reportedly diagnosed cytomegalovirus status with high sensitivity and specificity. A later analysis by the authors found several of the most significant clusters apparently linked to common viral pathogens. CMV serostatus alone was available as immune exposure information.

The donors were healthy bone marrow donors. Of note for this clone: Its target is unknown.

CDR1 and CDR2 (germline): MGHRA, YSYEKL. The length of the CDR3 is 14 residues. V lost 5 bases to trimming and J lost 4 bases; unmatched junction nucleotides: 7. Source material: PBMCs. This chain links TRBV4-1 with TRBJ1-2, with TRBD1 matching over 7 bases. The receptor comes from a man aged 25-45 years in good health and CMV-seronegative. As DNA, the CDR3 is TGCGCCAGCAGCAACCGGGACAGCTTCTATGGCTACACCTTC. Its translation is CASSNRDSFYGYTF.